These 10 T cell receptor beta chains originate from one sample sequenced in a study of cytomegalovirus exposure and HLA in healthy donors. The PCR was carried out with 60 Vbeta primers and 13 Jbeta primers. TCRdb's copy holds only in-frame clones and misses some; the assay was immunoSEQ multiplex PCR. The sample contains about 84,000 clones, less than 80% of which appear only once. Sequencing was done on a sample of PBMCs. These receptors all come from a woman aged 35 to 49 in good health and CMV-seropositive.

CDR3 protein: CASSLPIGNQPQHF. In DNA, the CDR3 is TGTGCCAGCAGTTTACCCATAGGCAATCAGCCCCAGCATTTT. The chain carries TRBV28 and TRBJ1-5; D is unclear. Germline-derived CDR1 and CDR2 are MDHEN and SYDVKM. This CDR3 contains 14 residues. V was shortened by 2 bases and J by 2 bases, with 7 bases between the two germline ends.

The chain employs TRBV6-5 and TRBJ2-7; the D gene is possibly TRBD2 (5 bases). Germline assignment: CDR1 MNHEY and CDR2 SVGAGI. V lost 6 bases to trimming and J lost 4 bases, with 13 bases between them. The CDR3 extends over 13 amino acids. CDR3 nucleotides: TGTGCCAGCAGCCGGACGCCGGGATACGAGCAGTACTTC. Protein sequence: CASSRTPGYEQYF.

J is TRBJ2-3 and V is TRBV6-5; TRBD1 matches at 8 bases. The J segment lost 3 bases and the V segment lost 3 bases, leaving 2 bases of the junction unmatched. The CDR3 is made up of 14 amino acids. Germline V gene lookup returns CDR1 MNHEY and CDR2 SVGAGI. The CDR3 nucleotides read TGTGCCAGCAGTTATCAGGGGGCGACAGATACGCAGTATTTT. Protein product: CASSYQGATDTQYF.

V usage is TRBV19 and J usage is TRBJ1-1; the D is unclear. There are 14 residues in the CDR3. V gave up 4 bases and J gave up 4 bases, with 13 bases separating them. Germline-derived CDR1 and CDR2 are LNHDA and SQIVND (reference sequence). CDR3 residues: CASSKISLFTEAFF. The CDR3 DNA reads TGTGCCAGTAGTAAGATCTCCCTATTCACTGAAGCTTTCTTT.

This clone occurred a few times. This chain links TRBV6-5 with TRBJ2-1; D remains unclear. V dropped 1 base and J dropped 8 bases, with 9 bases sitting between them. The CDR3 is 13 residues long. Looked up from germline, CDR1 is MNHEY and CDR2 is SVGAGI. Written as DNA, the CDR3 is TGTGCCAGCAGTTACTACGAGTTGGATGAGCAGTTCTTC. It is translated as CASSYYELDEQFF.

This chain joins TRBV6-4 and TRBJ1-2; TRBD1 aligns across 8 bases. Losses at the gene ends were 0 bases for V and 10 bases for J; bases not matched to a gene: 7. The germline gives CDR1 MRHNA, CDR2 SNTAGT. The length of the CDR3 is 14 residues. The CDR3 loop reads CASSDSDRDVAYTF. CDR3 sequence (DNA): TGTGCCAGCAGTGACTCGGACAGGGATGTCGCCTACACCTTC.

V is TRBV13 and J is TRBJ1-1; 8 bases line up with TRBD1. The ends lost 4 bases at V and 1 base at J; junction bases unmatched: 5. Germline lookup yields CDR1 PRHDT and CDR2 FYEKMQ (reference sequence). This CDR3 contains 15 residues. CDR3 bases: TGTGCCAGCAGCTCAGTCGGACAGGGGAACACTGAAGCTTTCTTT. Translating it yields CASSSVGQGNTEAFF.

The V and J genes are TRBV7-3 and TRBJ2-1; D is unclear. Trimming cost V 2 bases and J 5 bases, with 7 bases left between them. The germline V gene has CDR1 SGHTA and CDR2 FQGTGA. This CDR3 is built from 13 residues. The DNA for the CDR3 is TGTGCCAGCAGCTTAGGGCTCGACAATGAGCAGTTCTTC. This codes for CASSLGLDNEQFF.

J is TRBJ1-4 and V is TRBV2; D remains unclear. Germline V gene lookup returns CDR1 SNHLY and CDR2 FYNNEI. Trimming removed 4 bases at V and 5 bases at J, with 5 bases between. CDR3 length: 12 residues. The CDR3 DNA reads as TGTGCCAGCAGTGTTCGGAATGAAAAACTGTTTTTT. Its translation: CASSVRNEKLFF.

This clone was observed a few times. CDR3 DNA: TGTGCCAGCAGTTTAATGGGGCAGATCCCCTACGAGCAGTACTTC. Translated: CASSLMGQIPYEQYF. The V and J genes are TRBV27 and TRBJ2-7, with a weak D call TRBD1 (5 bases). The ends were cut back, 2 bases at V and 2 bases at J, with 13 bases in the middle. Per the germline V gene, CDR1 is MNHEY and CDR2 is SMNVEV (reference sequence). The CDR3 is made up of 15 amino acids.